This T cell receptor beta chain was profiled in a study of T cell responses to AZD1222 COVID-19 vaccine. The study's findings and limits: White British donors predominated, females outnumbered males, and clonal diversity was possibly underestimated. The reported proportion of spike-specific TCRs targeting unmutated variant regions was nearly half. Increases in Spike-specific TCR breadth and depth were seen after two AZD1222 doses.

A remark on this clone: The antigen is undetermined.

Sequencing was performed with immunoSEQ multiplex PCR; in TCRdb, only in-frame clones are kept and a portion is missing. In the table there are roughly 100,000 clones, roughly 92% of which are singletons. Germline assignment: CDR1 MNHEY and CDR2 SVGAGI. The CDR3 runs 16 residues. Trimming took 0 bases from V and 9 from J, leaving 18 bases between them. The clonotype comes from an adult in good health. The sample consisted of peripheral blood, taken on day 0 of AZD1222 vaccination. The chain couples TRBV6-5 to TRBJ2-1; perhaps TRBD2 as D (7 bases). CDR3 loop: CASSYSGGRGRGEQFF. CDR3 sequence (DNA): TGTGCCAGCAGTTACTCTGGTGGGAGGGGGAGGGGTGAGCAGTTCTTC.